Shown below are 22 T cell receptor beta chains from a single sample sequenced in a study of shared clonotypes between healthy human individuals. Profiling relied on immunoSEQ multiplex PCR, and the TCRdb table lists in-frame clones only, not all of them. The sample lists roughly 650,000 clones; 95% to 97% were seen once. CD8 cells classed as naive were CD45RO-negative and positively selected for CCR7, excluding terminally differentiated effector memory CD45RA+ cells. The specimen was naive CD8+ T cells sorted from blood. These TCRs come from a woman aged 25 to 39 in good health.

The chain employs TRBV27 and TRBJ2-7; the match to TRBD2 covers 8 bases. CDR1 MNHEY and CDR2 SMNVEV come from the germline V gene (reference sequence). The CDR3 sequence is 16 residues long. V was pared by 4 bases and J by 7 bases, with 15 bases of the junction left unmatched. CDR3 residues: CASSSTSGTYPGEQYF. For the CDR3, the DNA is TGTGCCAGCAGTTCTACTAGCGGAACATACCCGGGGGAGCAGTACTTC.

The chain links TRBV9 to TRBJ1-4; 7 bases fit TRBD1. After removal of 0 bases from V and 5 bases from J, the junction contained 4 bases not matched to a gene. This CDR3 region has 15 residues. Germline CDR1 SGDLS, CDR2 YYNGEE. In DNA form, the CDR3 reads TGTGCCAGCAGCGTAGAGGCAGGGGGGAATGAAAAACTGTTTTTT. Protein sequence: CASSVEAGGNEKLFF.

The chain couples TRBV15 to TRBJ2-7; 9 bases map to TRBD1. The germline V gene has CDR1 LNHNV and CDR2 YYDKDF (reference sequence). This CDR3 spans 16 amino acids. The ends lost 6 bases at V and 5 bases at J; junction bases unmatched: 14. CDR3 sequence reads: CATSSSDRGFDHEQYF. The CDR3 bases are TGTGCCACCAGTAGCTCCGACAGGGGGTTCGACCACGAGCAGTACTTC. Based on the CDR3 plus reference TRBV15 and TRBJ2-7, the full variable domain is DAMVIQNPRYQVTQFGKPVTLSCSQTLNHNVMYWYQQKSSQAPKLLFHYYDKDFNNEADTPDNFQSRRPNTSFCFLDIRSPGLGDTAMYLCATSSSDRGFDHEQYFGPGTRLTVT.

This clone was detected once. This sequence joins TRBV9 and TRBJ2-2; tentatively, D is TRBD2 (6 bases). This CDR3 has 16 residues. Germline values: CDR1 SGDLS, CDR2 YYNGEE. With 3 bases removed from V and 1 base from J, the gap between germline ends came to 13 bases. This CDR3 reads CASSAFSGGNTGELFF. In nucleotides, the CDR3 is TGTGCCAGCAGCGCATTTAGCGGAGGGAACACCGGGGAGCTGTTTTTT.

This clone came up once. This chain uses TRBV19 with TRBJ1-5; 8 nucleotides line up with TRBD1. This CDR3 is 16 amino acids long. Germline CDR1 LNHDA, CDR2 SQIVND (reference sequence). The junction had 4 bases not matched to a gene; V was cut back by 3 bases and J by 0 bases. CDR3 region: CASSMAGGYSNQPQHF. The DNA for the CDR3 is TGTGCCAGTAGTATGGCAGGGGGCTATAGCAATCAGCCCCAGCATTTT.

The chain employs TRBV18 and TRBJ2-1, with TRBD1 identical over 8 bases. This CDR3 is 15 amino acids long. V lost 4 bases to trimming and J lost 5 bases; unmatched junction nucleotides: 7. Germline V CDR1 and CDR2: KGHSH, LQKENI. The CDR3 nucleotides read TGTGCCAGCTCACGAGACAGGGGCTTAAACAATGAGCAGTTCTTC. Translating gives CASSRDRGLNNEQFF.

Comment on this clone: Other nucleotide sequences from this sample produce the same CDR3. The V and J genes are TRBV5-1 and TRBJ2-1; 8 nucleotides match TRBD2. This CDR3 region has 15 residues. The germline V gene encodes CDR1 SGHRS and CDR2 YFSETQ. The V gene end was trimmed by 0 bases and the J gene end by 3 bases; junction bases not matched to a gene: 2. The CDR3 DNA reads as TGCGCCAGCAGCTTGGGCCTAGCGGGCTACAATGAGCAGTTCTTC. This gives the protein CASSLGLAGYNEQFF.

CDR3 nucleotides: TGTGCCAGCAGCTACGGGACCAGGTTCCACGAGCAGTACTTC. It is translated as CASSYGTRFHEQYF. The rearrangement links TRBV4-2 to TRBJ2-7; D is perhaps TRBD1 or TRBD2 (5 bases each). Trimming took 5 bases from V and 5 from J, leaving 16 bases between them. Looked up from germline, CDR1 is LGHNA and CDR2 is YNFKEQ. The CDR3 loop spans 14 amino acids.

The table lists this clone with a count of one. This chain joins TRBV27 and TRBJ2-5; 9 positions match TRBD1. Germline lookup yields CDR1 MNHEY and CDR2 SMNVEV (reference sequence). Losses at the gene ends were 5 bases for V and 4 bases for J; bases not matched to a gene: 2. This CDR3 has 13 amino acids. CDR3 nucleotides: TGTGCCAGCAGTACAGGGGGCCGAGAGACCCAGTACTTC. Its protein is CASSTGGRETQYF.

Of note for this clone: Other DNA sequences from this sample encode an identical CDR3 as well. The V gene is TRBV7-6, the J gene TRBJ2-1, with D unresolved. This CDR3 is 11 amino acids long. The V end was cut by 5 bases, the J end by 7 bases, with 6 bases between. Germline values: CDR1 SGHVS, CDR2 FNYEAQ. This CDR3 is CASSLGNEQFF. The CDR3 region has the DNA TGTGCCAGCAGCCTTGGGAATGAGCAGTTCTTC.

The rearrangement links TRBV7-9 to TRBJ1-2; possible D gene TRBD1, 6 bases. Trimming stripped 5 bases from V and 4 bases from J, with 11 bases between. The CDR3 is 13 amino acids. The V gene's germline CDR1 is SEHNR and CDR2 FQNEAQ (reference sequence). CDR3 DNA: TGTGCCAGCAGCCGCGACAGGATCTATGGCTACACCTTC. Translated: CASSRDRIYGYTF.

Regarding this clone: At one end the junction does not follow the germline gene, possibly because of a read error. The rearrangement uses TRBV11-2 and TRBJ2-5, with 9 bases fitting TRBD2. Per germline, CDR1 SGHAT and CDR2 FQNNGV. The CDR3 spans 11 residues. The CDR3 loop reads CASSDGGLADF. Written as DNA, the CDR3 is TGTGCCAGCAGCGACGGGGGACTAGCTGACTTC.

V usage is TRBV29-1 and J usage is TRBJ2-3; 8 nucleotides agree with TRBD1. J lost 4 bases, V lost 3 bases, and 15 bases had no gene match. Looked up from germline, CDR1 is SQVTM and CDR2 is ANQGSEA. The CDR3 contains 17 residues. As DNA, the CDR3 is TGCAGCGTTGAGAGGGACAGGCCTCTTTTGGTACCAGATACGCAGTATTTT. It codes for CSVERDRPLLVPDTQYF.

The chain couples TRBV10-1 to TRBJ2-1; TRBD2 aligns across 11 bases. Trimming removed 0 bases from V and 5 bases from J; junction bases left unmatched: 6. Germline CDR1 and CDR2: WNHNN and SYGVQD (reference sequence). The CDR3 covers 17 residues. The CDR3 here is CASSESNRLAGNNEQFF. The CDR3 bases are TGCGCCAGCAGTGAGTCAAATAGACTAGCGGGAAACAATGAGCAGTTCTTC.

The chain recombines TRBV5-1 with TRBJ2-7; TRBD1 matches 11 bases. V gave up 2 bases and J gave up 5 bases; unmatched junction bases: 3. Germline values: CDR1 SGHRS, CDR2 YFSETQ. This CDR3 has 14 amino acids. The CDR3 DNA follows: TGCGCCAGCAGCTTTGGACAGGGGGCTGACGAGCAGTACTTC. Translated: CASSFGQGADEQYF.

This chain links TRBV19 with TRBJ2-3; maybe TRBD2 (6 bases). Germline V gene lookup returns CDR1 LNHDA and CDR2 SQIVND (reference sequence). The CDR3 sequence is 15 residues long. With 4 bases removed from V and 5 bases from J, the gap between germline ends came to 16 bases. In DNA, the CDR3 is TGTGCCAGTAGTACCCTTGGGGGGAGCCTAGATACGCAGTATTTT. This gives the protein CASSTLGGSLDTQYF.

The chain is built from TRBV6-1 and TRBJ2-7, with D maybe TRBD2 (5 bases). Germline CDR1 is MNHNS and CDR2 is SASEGT. With 7 bases removed from V and 3 bases from J, the gap between germline ends came to 19 bases. The length of the CDR3 is 15 residues. The chain's CDR3 is CASKQLGEFGYEQYF. The CDR3 coding sequence is TGTGCCAGCAAGCAACTCGGGGAGTTTGGCTACGAGCAGTACTTC.

CDR3 amino acids: CASGVREQYF. CDR3 nucleotide sequence: TGTGCCAGCGGAGTTCGCGAGCAGTACTTC. The rearrangement uses TRBV28 and TRBJ2-7; D remains ambiguous. The CDR3 contains 10 residues. V was shortened by 8 bases and J by 6 bases, with 8 bases between the two germline ends. Germline V lookup: CDR1 MDHEN, CDR2 SYDVKM. The whole variable domain, remainder taken from reference TRBV28 and TRBJ2-7, is DVKVTQSSRYLVKRTGEKVFLECVQDMDHENMFWYRQDPGLGLRLIYFSYDVKMKEKGDIPEGYSVSREKKERFSLILESASTNQTSMYLCASGVREQYFGPGTRLTVT.

This CDR3 reads CASSASQEGTLQETQYF. CDR3 nucleotides: TGTGCCAGCAGTGCATCACAGGAGGGGACACTTCAAGAGACCCAGTACTTC. V usage is TRBV6-1 and J usage is TRBJ2-5, with D perhaps matching TRBD1 or TRBD2 (6 bases each). Germline CDR1 is MNHNS and CDR2 is SASEGT. The CDR3 length is 17 residues. Trimming took off 4 bases at V and 2 bases at J, with 20 bases between the two ends.

The chain links TRBV7-8 to TRBJ1-1; unclear D gene. The germline CDR1 and CDR2 sequences are SGHVS and FQNEAQ. V gave up 1 base and J gave up 4 bases, with 10 bases separating them. CDR3 length: 14 residues. Here the CDR3 DNA reads TGTGCCAGCAGCTTAGGGTACATCGTCACTGAAGCTTTCTTT. Its translation is CASSLGYIVTEAFF. Full variable domain (remainder filled in from reference TRBV7-8 and TRBJ1-1): GAGVSQSPRYKVAKRGQDVALRCDPISGHVSLFWYQQALGQGPEFLTYFQNEAQLDKSGLPSDRFFAERPEGSVSTLKIQRTQQEDSAVYLCASSLGYIVTEAFFGQGTRLTVV.

The rearrangement links TRBV5-4 to TRBJ2-1; no clear D. The CDR3 loop spans 12 amino acids. Between the trimmed V and J ends, which lost 4 bases and 6 bases, there was a span of 8 bases. CDR1 and CDR2 (germline): SGHNT, YYREEE (reference sequence). The CDR3 here is CASSPPTNEQFF. DNA of the CDR3: TGTGCCAGCAGCCCCCCGACCAATGAGCAGTTCTTC.

In this sample, this clone turned up once. The rearrangement uses TRBV7-9 and TRBJ2-5, with 9 bases that match TRBD2. The germline V gene has CDR1 SEHNR and CDR2 FQNEAQ (reference sequence). The CDR3 consists of 17 residues. V shed 1 base and J 5 bases; nucleotides not matched to a gene: 11. The chain's CDR3 is CASSLDPFMAGGETQYF. CDR3 DNA sequence: TGTGCCAGCAGCTTAGACCCGTTTATGGCGGGAGGGGAGACCCAGTACTTC.